The 29 T cell receptor beta chains below all came from one sample that was sequenced in a study of blood T cell repertoires in COVID-19. Sequencing was performed with immunoSEQ multiplex PCR; in TCRdb, only in-frame clones are kept and a portion is missing. The sample lists 180,000 or so clones; about 70% were seen once. Sequencing was done on a sample of peripheral blood. These receptors were collected from a woman aged 50 to 65 with active or convalescent COVID-19.

The chain couples TRBV28 to TRBJ1-2, with unresolved D. V was clipped by 4 bases and J by 6 bases, with 9 bases between them. The CDR3 has 12 amino acids. Germline V gene lookup returns CDR1 MDHEN and CDR2 SYDVKM. As DNA, the CDR3 is TGTGCCAGCAGTTCCCGAGAGGATGGCTACACCTTC. It encodes CASSSREDGYTF.

This chain connects TRBV7-2 to TRBJ2-7; 7 bases are shared with TRBD2. J lost 5 bases, V lost 5 bases, and 6 bases had no gene match. The CDR3 totals 13 residues. Germline CDR1 and CDR2: SGHTA and FQGNSA. The CDR3 DNA follows: TGTGCCAGCAGCCACCAACTAGCGCACGAGCAGTACTTC. Translating it yields CASSHQLAHEQYF.

V and J are TRBV5-5 and TRBJ1-2, with D possibly being TRBD1 (6 bases). V lost 1 base, J lost 7 bases, and 14 bases lay in between. The CDR3 length is 14 residues. Germline CDR1 SGHKS, CDR2 YYEKEE (reference sequence). The DNA of the CDR3 is TGTGCCAGCAGCTTGTCAGGGGCTACGTCTGGCTACACCTTC. Translation: CASSLSGATSGYTF.

CDR3 in amino acids: CSVEGVRGSLEKLFF. The CDR3 DNA reads as TGCAGCGTTGAAGGGGTCCGGGGATCTCTTGAAAAACTGTTTTTT. The gene calls are TRBV29-1 and TRBJ1-4, with unresolved D. From germline, CDR1 is SQVTM and CDR2 ANQGSEA. CDR3 length: 15 residues. V was clipped by 1 base and J by 7 bases, with 16 bases between them.

The chain uses TRBV6-1 and TRBJ2-6; D not certain. This CDR3 region has 15 residues. The germline gives CDR1 MNHNS, CDR2 SASEGT. Trimming removed 0 bases at V and 1 base at J, with 4 bases between. This CDR3 is CASSEASSGANVLTF. CDR3 DNA: TGTGCCAGCAGTGAAGCGTCTTCTGGGGCCAACGTCCTGACTTTC.

The V gene is TRBV7-2, the J gene TRBJ1-6; 9 bases are shared with TRBD1. The CDR3 sequence is 14 residues long. CDR1 SGHTA and CDR2 FQGNSA come from the germline V gene. V dropped 5 bases and J dropped 8; count of bases not matched to a gene: 4. The CDR3 coding sequence is TGTGCCAGCAGCCTCCGGACAGGGGATTCACCCCTCCACTTT. Translating gives CASSLRTGDSPLHF.

The chain combines TRBV2 with TRBJ2-7, with 9 nucleotides matching TRBD1. The CDR3 extends over 15 amino acids. V shed 5 bases and J 5 bases; nucleotides not matched to a gene: 10. Germline lookup yields CDR1 SNHLY and CDR2 FYNNEI. In DNA, the CDR3 is TGTGCCAGCAGTTCTATAGGGACAGGGCGGAACGAGCAGTACTTC. Its translation: CASSSIGTGRNEQYF.

V is TRBV5-6 and J is TRBJ2-2; no firm D call. With 1 base removed from V and 2 bases from J, the gap between germline ends came to 6 bases. Germline CDR1 SGHDT, CDR2 YYEEEE. This CDR3 is built from 14 residues. The CDR3 sequence is CASSLNYNTGELFF. CDR3 nucleotides: TGTGCCAGCAGCTTGAACTACAACACCGGGGAGCTGTTTTTT.

The genes are TRBV6-4 and TRBJ1-6, with TRBD1 matching 10 bases. The CDR3 consists of 16 residues. The V gene end was trimmed by 4 bases and the J gene end by 14 bases; junction bases not matched to a gene: 14. The germline CDR1 and CDR2 sequences are MRHNA and SNTAGT. CDR3 residues: CASSATGTGASRALHF. The CDR3 DNA sequence: TGTGCCAGCAGTGCCACCGGGACAGGGGCTTCTCGGGCCCTCCACTTT.

This clone appeared a single time. The chain combines TRBV30 with TRBJ2-7; D is perhaps TRBD1 (7 bases). Germline V gives CDR1 GTSNPN, CDR2 SVGIG (reference sequence). The V gene lost 4 bases and the J gene lost 1 base, with 14 bases spanning the gap. The CDR3 is 14 amino acids. The CDR3 bases are TGTGCCTGGACCCCCAGGGGGACTTCCTACGAGCAGTACTTC. This sequence encodes CAWTPRGTSYEQYF.

This clone turned up a few times. The rearrangement links TRBV6-6 to TRBJ2-3, with no clear D. This CDR3 comprises 14 residues. From germline, CDR1 is MNHNY and CDR2 SVGAGI (reference sequence). V shed 2 bases and J shed 4 bases, with 10 bases lying between them. CDR3 bases: TGTGCCAGCAGTTACGACTTCACCCCAGATACGCAGTATTTT. Translated: CASSYDFTPDTQYF.

V gene TRBV7-2 combines with J gene TRBJ1-2, with D tentatively TRBD1 (6 bases). This CDR3 comprises 14 residues. The germline V and J ends were trimmed by 1 base and 4 bases, with 10 bases remaining between them. Germline CDR1 SGHTA, CDR2 FQGNSA. CDR3 residues: CASSLGGQGYGYTF. CDR3 in DNA: TGTGCCAGCAGCTTAGGGGGACAAGGCTATGGCTACACCTTC.

For this clone: At one of its ends the junction is not consistent with the germline gene, which may arise from a read error. The chain joins TRBV7-7 to TRBJ2-3; D possibly corresponds to TRBD2 (7 bases). This CDR3 is 16 amino acids long. The V gene's germline CDR1 is SSHAT and CDR2 FNYEAQ (reference sequence). The CDR3 bases are TGTGCTAGCAGCTTAGAGGCGGGGGCTAGCACAGATACGCAGTATTTT. It encodes CASSLEAGASTDTQYF.

The rearrangement links TRBV7-2 to TRBJ1-1, with TRBD1 identical over 7 bases. The germline CDR1 and CDR2 sequences are SGHTA and FQGNSA. The CDR3 spans 12 residues. J gave up 6 bases and V 3 bases, and 1 base lay outside the gene matches. CDR3: CASSLTGSEAFF. The CDR3 DNA reads as TGTGCCAGCAGCTTGACAGGGTCTGAAGCTTTCTTT. Variable domain in full (rest from reference TRBV7-2 and TRBJ1-1): GAGVSQSPSNKVTEKGKDVELRCDPISGHTALYWYRQSLGQGLEFLIYFQGNSAPDKSGLPSDRFSAERTGGSVSTLTIQRTQQEDSAVYLCASSLTGSEAFFGQGTRLTVV.

This chain's CDR3 is CASSQRTGGEQYF. Here the CDR3 DNA reads TGCGCCAGCAGCCAACGGACTGGAGGCGAGCAGTACTTC. This rearrangement joins TRBV4-3 to TRBJ2-7; tentatively, D is TRBD2 (5 bases). V was trimmed by 2 bases and J by 6 bases, leaving 11 bases between them. CDR1 and CDR2 from the germline V gene are LGHNA and YSLEER. There are 13 residues in the CDR3.

The chain is built from TRBV4-3 and TRBJ2-7; 7 bases line up with TRBD2. The CDR3 loop spans 15 amino acids. V shed 0 bases and J 6 bases; nucleotides not matched to a gene: 8. The germline CDR1 and CDR2 sequences are LGHNA and YSLEER. DNA of the CDR3: TGCGCCAGCAGCCAAGATCGGGACGGGAGGAGCGAGCAGTACTTC. Translated: CASSQDRDGRSEQYF.

This clone was recorded many times. The chain employs TRBV4-1 and TRBJ1-2; D may be TRBD1 (6 bases). Germline CDR1 is MGHRA and CDR2 is YSYEKL. The CDR3 extends over 15 amino acids. Trimming cost V 1 base and J 1 base, with 10 bases left between them. The CDR3 sequence is CASSQGTVYNYGYTF. CDR3 DNA: TGCGCCAGCAGCCAAGGGACAGTTTATAACTATGGCTACACCTTC.

The rearrangement links TRBV7-9 to TRBJ1-1, with D possibly being TRBD1 (6 bases). CDR1 is SEHNR and CDR2 is FQNEAQ in the germline V gene (reference sequence). The length of the CDR3 is 13 residues. Trimming cost V 7 bases and J 3 bases, with 12 bases left between them. CDR3: CASTSQGHTEAFF. The CDR3 region has the DNA TGTGCCAGCACATCACAGGGACACACTGAAGCTTTCTTT.

The chain is built from TRBV9 and TRBJ2-2, with 12 bases lining up with TRBD1. The CDR3 is 18 amino acids. V trimming: 2 bases; J trimming: 5 bases; junction bases outside the gene matches: 10. Germline loops: CDR1 SGDLS, CDR2 YYNGEE. The chain's CDR3 is CASSVGPRGQGATGELFF. The CDR3 nucleotides are TGTGCCAGCAGCGTGGGACCTAGGGGACAGGGGGCGACCGGGGAGCTGTTTTTT. Variable domain in full (rest from reference TRBV9 and TRBJ2-2): DSGVTQTPKHLITATGQRVTLRCSPRSGDLSVYWYQQSLDQGLQFLIQYYNGEERAKGNILERFSAQQFPDLHSELNLSSLELGDSALYFCASSVGPRGQGATGELFFGEGSRLTVL.

The chain employs TRBV6-6 and TRBJ2-7, with a tentative D call TRBD1 (5 bases). Trimming left V 2 bases short and J 2 bases short, with 10 bases between. Germline V gene lookup returns CDR1 MNHNY and CDR2 SVGAGI (reference sequence). This CDR3 comprises 14 residues. The CDR3 here is CASSYLADTYEQYF. CDR3 in DNA: TGTGCCAGCAGTTACCTCGCGGACACCTACGAGCAGTACTTC.

This clone was picked up one time. The chain couples TRBV6-5 to TRBJ2-7, with D possibly being TRBD2 (7 bases). CDR1 MNHEY and CDR2 SVGAGI come from the germline V gene. The CDR3 is made up of 13 amino acids. The V gene lost 5 bases and the J gene lost 4 bases, with 12 bases spanning the gap. The CDR3 sequence: CASSRGEGYEQYF. The CDR3 DNA reads TGTGCCAGCAGTAGGGGGGAGGGGTACGAGCAGTACTTC.

V gene TRBV19 combines with J gene TRBJ2-3, with 7 bases lining up with TRBD2. The CDR3 has 13 residues. From germline, CDR1 is LNHDA and CDR2 SQIVND (reference sequence). After removal of 10 bases from V and 1 base from J, the junction contained 5 bases not matched to a gene. CDR3: CATTRGGTDTQYF. The CDR3 nucleotides are TGTGCCACCACTCGGGGGGGCACAGATACGCAGTATTTT.

This chain joins TRBV6-5 and TRBJ1-1; D possibly corresponds to TRBD1 (5 bases). The CDR3 runs 15 residues. V was pared by 0 bases and J by 1 base, with 9 bases between. Germline V gene lookup returns CDR1 MNHEY and CDR2 SVGAGI. Written as DNA, the CDR3 is TGTGCCAGCAGTTACTCGACTGGACAGAACACTGAAGCTTTCTTT. Amino acid sequence: CASSYSTGQNTEAFF.

V and J are TRBV6-6 and TRBJ2-7; 8 bases match TRBD1. Germline V gives CDR1 MNHNY, CDR2 SVGAGI (reference sequence). The CDR3 loop spans 14 amino acids. With 5 bases clipped from V and 1 base from J, the junction kept 4 bases outside the gene matches. This chain's CDR3 is CASSTTGESYEQYF. In DNA, the CDR3 is TGTGCCAGCAGTACGACAGGGGAGTCCTACGAGCAGTACTTC.

V gene TRBV6-6 combines with J gene TRBJ1-3, with 10 bases fitting TRBD1. The CDR3 is 16 residues long. V shed 6 bases, J shed 4 bases, and the junction held 9 bases outside the gene matches. Germline loops: CDR1 MNHNY, CDR2 SVGAGI (reference sequence). CDR3 sequence (DNA): TGTGCCAGCAGCACCACCGGGACAGGGGACGGAAACACCATATATTTT. This encodes CASSTTGTGDGNTIYF.

This clone was counted between two and nine times. The chain joins TRBV30 to TRBJ1-2; 9 bases map to TRBD1. The CDR3 length is 13 residues. Trimming cost V 8 bases and J 2 bases; bases outside gene matches: 6. The germline V gene encodes CDR1 GTSNPN and CDR2 SVGIG (reference sequence). Written as DNA, the CDR3 is TGTGCCGGGACCGGGACAGGGAACTATGGCTACACCTTC. Its protein is CAGTGTGNYGYTF.

V gene TRBV7-9 combines with J gene TRBJ1-2; D is possibly TRBD1 (6 bases). Between the trimmed V and J ends, which lost 1 base and 6 bases, there was a span of 15 bases. The CDR3 has 15 residues. Germline lookup yields CDR1 SEHNR and CDR2 FQNEAQ (reference sequence). Written as DNA, the CDR3 is TGTGCCAGCAGCTTAGGAGGGACACAGTATAATGGCTACACCTTC. This gives the protein CASSLGGTQYNGYTF.

V and J are TRBV6-2 or TRBV6-3 and TRBJ2-3; 12 bases fit TRBD2. The CDR3 length is 17 residues. The V and J ends lost 6 bases and 5 bases, in that order; junction bases with no gene match: 12. The V gene's germline CDR1 is MNHEY and CDR2 SVGEGT. CDR3 region: CASSSPSSGGAIDTQYF. CDR3 sequence (DNA): TGTGCCAGCAGCTCCCCCTCTAGCGGGGGGGCCATAGATACGCAGTATTTT.

J is TRBJ2-3 and V is TRBV27; 8 bases match TRBD2. The V gene's germline CDR1 is MNHEY and CDR2 SMNVEV (reference sequence). The CDR3 covers 20 residues. The V and J ends lost 1 base and 0 bases, in that order; junction bases with no gene match: 15. The CDR3 region has the DNA TGTGCCAGCAGTTTATGGGGGGTGGCTAGCGGGCCCGCTAGCACAGATACGCAGTATTTT. Its translation is CASSLWGVASGPASTDTQYF.